Listed here are 29 T cell receptor beta chains from one sample, sequenced in a study of read filtering for tumor transcriptome and immune sequencing. Molecular barcoded adaptors covering alpha/delta and beta/gamma chains were used on about 390 ng RNA. TCRdb called the reads again in MiXCR, with one record for every CDR3 protein. There are about 37,000 distinct CDR3 sequences in the sample; around 15% occur only once, and approximately 35% lies in the top ten. Material for sequencing was a population of CD138-negative cells sorted from bone marrow. All receptors come from a donor aged 40 or over with multiple myeloma.

There are many counts of this clonotype. V and J are TRBV28 and TRBJ2-4, with 8 bases identical to TRBD1. CDR3 size: 17 residues. J was trimmed by 6 bases and V by 3 bases; bases with no gene match: 13. Germline V gene sequence: CDR1 MDHEN, CDR2 SYDVKM. CDR3 DNA sequence: TGTGCCAGCAGTTTTCTGGCAGGGGGCGGTCTTGGAAACATTCAGTACTTC. It yields the protein CASSFLAGGGLGNIQYF.

This clonotype appeared a few times. A much larger clone sits a single nucleotide away, making a read error possible. The rearrangement links TRBV6-2 or TRBV6-3 to TRBJ2-3; tentative D call: TRBD1 (6 bases). V lost 10 bases and J 2 bases, leaving 13 bases between the germline ends. Germline loops: CDR1 MNHEY, CDR2 SVGEGT. The CDR3 contains 13 residues. CDR3 coding DNA: TGTGCCACCGGACAGACCTCCACAGATACGCAGTATTTT. Translating gives CATGQTSTDTQYF.

Remarks on this clonotype: This sequence may be a read error, since a much larger clone differs from it by one base. The CDR3 DNA is TGTGCCAGCAGTCTGGCATCGACCTCAGCGGGTGGTGAAGCTTTCTTT. It specifies CASSLASTSAGGEAFF. The genes are TRBV6-2 or TRBV6-3 and TRBJ1-1; D is undetermined. Germline CDR1 reads MNHEY; CDR2 reads SVGEGT. This CDR3 comprises 16 residues. V lost 5 bases to trimming and J lost 7 bases, with 23 bases between them.

The chain links TRBV20-1 to TRBJ2-1; D perhaps matches TRBD2 (6 bases). The CDR3 is 13 amino acids. Between the trimmed V and J ends, which lost 6 bases and 10 bases, there was a span of 19 bases. Looked up from germline, CDR1 is DFQATT and CDR2 is SNEGSKA (reference sequence). CDR3 region: CSAQGGQIYEQFF. As DNA, the CDR3 is TGCAGTGCCCAGGGAGGTCAGATCTACGAGCAGTTCTTC.

In this sample, this clonotype turned up many times. One junction end does not reproduce the germline sequence, and a read error may be involved. This chain joins TRBV7-7 and TRBJ2-1; D unclear. CDR3 size: 15 residues. Per germline, CDR1 SSHAT and CDR2 FNYEAQ (reference sequence). The DNA for the CDR3 is TGTGCTAGCAGCTCCGGCTCTTCTCACGCCGATGAGCAGTTCTTC. Its translation: CASSSGSSHADEQFF.

This clonotype was seen at least ten times. The chain is built from TRBV7-2 and TRBJ2-7, with a weak D call TRBD2 (6 bases). Germline CDR1 SGHTA, CDR2 FQGNSA. V was cut by 5 bases and J by 2 bases, with 16 bases left in between. The CDR3 is 15 amino acids. The CDR3 loop is CASSPGVLVAYEQYF. CDR3 DNA: TGTGCCAGCAGCCCGGGGGTTCTAGTAGCCTACGAGCAGTACTTC.

This sequence joins TRBV5-1 and TRBJ2-3; D may be TRBD2 (5 bases). V lost 3 bases and J lost 0, with 11 bases in between. The CDR3 runs 15 residues. Germline V gives CDR1 SGHRS, CDR2 YFSETQ. The CDR3 reads CASSSGGASTDTQYF. In DNA, the CDR3 is TGCGCCAGCAGCTCCGGAGGAGCGAGCACAGATACGCAGTATTTT. The entire variable domain, with the rest obtained from reference TRBV5-1 and TRBJ2-3, is as follows: KAGVTQTPRYLIKTRGQQVTLSCSPISGHRSVSWYQQTPGQGLQFLFEYFSETQRNKGNFPGRFSGRQFSNSRSEMNVSTLELGDSALYLCASSSGGASTDTQYFGPGTRLTVL.

This clonotype was seen ten or more times. The chain couples TRBV5-8 to TRBJ1-1; D is ambiguous. The CDR3 sequence is 11 residues long. V gave up 9 bases and J gave up 11 bases, with 17 bases separating them. CDR1 is SGHTS and CDR2 is YDEGEE in the germline V gene. This CDR3 is CATGLDGEAFF. In DNA form, the CDR3 reads TGTGCCACGGGTCTTGATGGTGAGGCTTTCTTT.

As to this clonotype: This could be a read error, since a much larger clone is one nucleotide away. The chain couples TRBV28 to TRBJ2-7, with no clear D. Trimming pared 10 bases from V and 2 bases from J, leaving 18 bases between. The CDR3 is made up of 14 amino acids. Germline assignment: CDR1 MDHEN and CDR2 SYDVKM. The chain's CDR3 is CAIMLPSGAYEQYF. In nucleotides, the CDR3 is TGTGCCATCATGCTCCCGAGTGGGGCCTACGAGCAGTACTTC.

This clonotype was found many times. The chain employs TRBV2 and TRBJ2-1; D is uncertain. CDR1 is SNHLY and CDR2 is FYNNEI in the germline V gene. This CDR3 comprises 16 residues. V shed 2 bases and J shed 1 base, with 12 bases lying between them. The CDR3 region is CASSESPLVSYNEQFF. The CDR3 DNA is TGTGCCAGCAGTGAATCCCCGCTAGTGTCCTACAATGAGCAGTTCTTC.

This clonotype was seen ten or more times. The chain carries TRBV5-1 and TRBJ2-3; D is ambiguous. With 0 bases removed from V and 2 bases from J, the gap between germline ends came to 13 bases. The CDR3 has 16 amino acids. The germline gives CDR1 SGHRS, CDR2 YFSETQ. The CDR3 loop reads CASSLVPPILTDTQYF. The CDR3 nucleotides are TGCGCCAGCAGCTTGGTACCCCCAATACTCACAGATACGCAGTATTTT.

The gene calls are TRBV15 and TRBJ2-5; D not resolved. Trimming pared 0 bases from V and 1 base from J, leaving 12 bases between. Germline CDR1 LNHNV, CDR2 YYDKDF (reference sequence). This CDR3 comprises 16 residues. In nucleotides, the CDR3 is TGTGCCACCAGCAGAGATATTGGAGCTATCCAAGAGACCCAGTACTTC. Its protein product is CATSRDIGAIQETQYF.

This clonotype has only a few counts. This sequence joins TRBV6-2 or TRBV6-3 and TRBJ1-2; D not resolved. V gave up 5 bases and J gave up 2 bases, with 18 bases separating them. Per germline, CDR1 MNHEY and CDR2 SVGEGT. The CDR3 sequence is 16 residues long. This CDR3 reads CASSPGTLTENYGYTF. The CDR3 DNA reads as TGTGCCAGCAGTCCGGGAACGCTTACCGAGAACTATGGCTACACCTTC.

This clonotype was observed at least ten times. The J gene is TRBJ2-2, the V gene TRBV4-1; D gene uncertain. The CDR3 spans 12 residues. Trimming left V 3 bases short and J 7 bases short, with 6 bases between. CDR1 is MGHRA and CDR2 is YSYEKL in the germline V gene. Written as DNA, the CDR3 is TGCGCCAGCAGCCAGATCAACGGGGAGCTGTTTTTT. Its protein product is CASSQINGELFF.

This clonotype was counted ten times or more. The CDR3 nucleotides are TGTGCCAGCAGCTTAAGCAGGGTAGGGGATCAGCCCCAGCATTTT. It specifies CASSLSRVGDQPQHF. The genes are TRBV7-9 and TRBJ1-5; possibly TRBD1 for D (5 bases). V shed 2 bases and J shed 5 bases, with 13 bases lying between them. This CDR3 is 15 amino acids long. The germline V gene encodes CDR1 SEHNR and CDR2 FQNEAQ (reference sequence).

This clonotype has at least ten counts. The chain recombines TRBV20-1 with TRBJ2-3; tentative D call: TRBD2 (6 bases). The germline V and J ends were trimmed by 6 bases and 4 bases, with 20 bases remaining between them. Germline assignment: CDR1 DFQATT and CDR2 SNEGSKA (reference sequence). This CDR3 has 15 amino acids. The CDR3 is CSATGGAGLSDTQYF. Written as DNA, the CDR3 is TGCAGTGCCACAGGCGGGGCAGGGTTGTCAGATACGCAGTATTTT.

This clonotype was found many times. The CDR3 spells CASSPGRTYEQYF. The CDR3 nucleotides read TGTGCCAGCAGTCCGGGACGGACCTACGAGCAGTACTTC. The J gene is TRBJ2-7, the V gene TRBV28; D may correspond to TRBD1 or TRBD2 (5 bases each). CDR1 is MDHEN, CDR2 SYDVKM, per germline. The CDR3 sequence is 13 residues long. The ends were cut back, 5 bases at V and 2 bases at J, with 10 bases in the middle.

This clonotype appeared a few times. The gene calls are TRBV7-3 and TRBJ2-5, with 8 bases identical to TRBD1. The CDR3 has 15 amino acids. V lost 5 bases and J lost 3; bases outside the gene matches: 8. The V gene's germline CDR1 is SGHTA and CDR2 FQGTGA. The CDR3 coding sequence is TGTGCCAGCAGCCAACGACAGGGGAAGAAAGAGACCCAGTACTTC. This codes for CASSQRQGKKETQYF.

The CDR3 is CSASNPLAGSYEQYF. CDR3 bases: TGCAGTGCTAGTAATCCCCTGGCAGGATCCTACGAGCAGTACTTC. The V call is TRBV20-1, the J call TRBJ2-7; D is unclear. The CDR3 is made up of 15 amino acids. Trimming took off 3 bases at V and 1 base at J, with 16 bases between the two ends. Germline V lookup: CDR1 DFQATT, CDR2 SNEGSKA (reference sequence).

This clonotype was observed many times. Given a much more abundant clone one base away, this may be a read error. The chain employs TRBV20-1 and TRBJ2-4, with a possible D match to TRBD1 (5 bases). The CDR3 contains 15 residues. Germline lookup yields CDR1 DFQATT and CDR2 SNEGSKA (reference sequence). V lost 6 bases and J lost 0, with 15 bases in between. The CDR3 sequence is CSACDSPIAKNIQYF. CDR3 bases: TGCAGTGCCTGTGACAGTCCAATAGCCAAAAACATTCAGTACTTC.

Ten or more counts support this clonotype. The chain uses TRBV2 and TRBJ1-1; 8 bases line up with TRBD1. CDR1 and CDR2 from the germline V gene are SNHLY and FYNNEI. This CDR3 is built from 12 residues. V lost 9 bases, J lost 2 bases, and 2 bases stayed unmatched. The chain's CDR3 is CARDRVNTEAFF. The CDR3 nucleotides read TGTGCCAGGGACAGGGTAAACACTGAAGCTTTCTTT.

Remarks on this clonotype: This may be a read error, as it is one base from a much larger clone. This rearrangement joins TRBV28 to TRBJ2-7; unclear D gene. CDR1 MDHEN and CDR2 SYDVKM come from the germline V gene. CDR3 size: 15 residues. The ends were cut back, 2 bases at V and 2 bases at J, with 13 bases in the middle. CDR3 coding DNA: TGTGCCAGCAGTTTAGGTGGATTGAGCCCCTACGAGCAGTACTTC. This encodes CASSLGGLSPYEQYF.

Ten or more counts support this clonotype. The chain joins TRBV9 to TRBJ1-1, with 10 nucleotides matching TRBD1. J lost 5 bases, V lost 0 bases, and 4 bases had no gene match. The CDR3 has 15 residues. CDR1 and CDR2 from the germline V gene are SGDLS and YYNGEE. The CDR3 loop reads CASSVGDRGRTEAFF. As DNA, the CDR3 is TGTGCCAGCAGCGTAGGGGACAGGGGAAGGACTGAAGCTTTCTTT.

This clonotype appeared many times. The V and J genes are TRBV5-4 and TRBJ2-1; TRBD1 matches 9 bases. In germline, CDR1 is SGHNT, CDR2 YYREEE (reference sequence). J was trimmed by 5 bases and V by 1 base; bases with no gene match: 1. The CDR3 spans 14 residues. The CDR3 loop is CASSLTGGHNEQFF. For the CDR3, the DNA is TGTGCCAGCAGCTTGACAGGGGGCCACAATGAGCAGTTCTTC.

In its sample, this clonotype was seen many times. The chain links TRBV5-4 to TRBJ2-3, with 9 positions matching TRBD1. Trimming at V came to 2 bases and at J to 2 bases, leaving 6 bases not matched to a gene. Germline assignment: CDR1 SGHNT and CDR2 YYREEE (reference sequence). The CDR3 contains 16 residues. This CDR3 reads CASSFPTGGATDTQYF. The DNA for the CDR3 is TGTGCCAGCAGCTTCCCGACAGGGGGGGCCACAGATACGCAGTATTTT.

This clonotype occurred many times. The chain joins TRBV28 to TRBJ1-5; the match to TRBD1 covers 8 bases. Germline V gene sequence: CDR1 MDHEN, CDR2 SYDVKM. There are 13 residues in the CDR3. With 6 bases clipped from V and 5 bases from J, the junction kept 3 bases outside the gene matches. CDR3 nucleotides: TGTGCCAGCAGCGACAGGGGAGATCAGCCCCAGCATTTT. Residues: CASSDRGDQPQHF.

The chain links TRBV4-1 to TRBJ2-3; the D gene is possibly TRBD2 (6 bases). Trimming took 10 bases from V and 2 from J, leaving 13 bases between them. The CDR3 covers 13 residues. Looked up from germline, CDR1 is MGHRA and CDR2 is YSYEKL. CDR3 bases: TGCGCCACCAGTCGGACTATCACAGATACGCAGTATTTT. Its protein product is CATSRTITDTQYF.

This clonotype was recorded at least ten times. The rearrangement uses TRBV10-3 and TRBJ2-2, with no clear D. V was cut by 0 bases and J by 3 bases, with 8 bases left in between. In germline, CDR1 is ENHRY, CDR2 SYGVKD. The CDR3 is 15 residues long. The CDR3 loop is CAISESVSHTGELFF. The DNA for the CDR3 is TGTGCCATCAGTGAGTCGGTCAGCCACACCGGGGAGCTGTTTTTT.

As concerns this clonotype: This may be a read error: a much more frequent sequence differs by one nucleotide. The chain is built from TRBV29-1 and TRBJ2-1, with D unclear. This CDR3 has 13 amino acids. Germline V gene data show CDR1 as SQVTM and CDR2 as ANQGSEA. Here the CDR3 DNA reads TGCAACGTTGATAAAGGGTCTTGGAATGAGCAGTTCTTC. It is translated as CNVDKGSWNEQFF.